The table lists the clone carrying this T cell receptor beta chain with a few counts. The CDR3 sequence is 15 residues long. Germline CDR1 reads MDHEN; CDR2 reads SYDVKM. V was trimmed by 3 bases and J by 1 base, leaving 12 bases between them. TCRdb independently ran MiXCR on the multiplex PCR reads; one entry per CDR3 protein. The sample contains roughly 32,000 distinct CDR3 sequences, roughly 36% of which appear only once. This sample stems from a study of breast tumors, draining lymph nodes, adjacent tissues. The J gene is TRBJ2-5, the V gene TRBV28, with D uncertain. This clonotype was sampled from a female donor with breast cancer. Some clones in this sample may be carry-over from other donors' samples. The sample was breast tumor tissue. This chain's CDR3 is CASSFLTSGQETQYF. Here the CDR3 DNA reads TGTGCCAGCAGTTTTCTGACATCAGGCCAAGAGACCCAGTACTTC.